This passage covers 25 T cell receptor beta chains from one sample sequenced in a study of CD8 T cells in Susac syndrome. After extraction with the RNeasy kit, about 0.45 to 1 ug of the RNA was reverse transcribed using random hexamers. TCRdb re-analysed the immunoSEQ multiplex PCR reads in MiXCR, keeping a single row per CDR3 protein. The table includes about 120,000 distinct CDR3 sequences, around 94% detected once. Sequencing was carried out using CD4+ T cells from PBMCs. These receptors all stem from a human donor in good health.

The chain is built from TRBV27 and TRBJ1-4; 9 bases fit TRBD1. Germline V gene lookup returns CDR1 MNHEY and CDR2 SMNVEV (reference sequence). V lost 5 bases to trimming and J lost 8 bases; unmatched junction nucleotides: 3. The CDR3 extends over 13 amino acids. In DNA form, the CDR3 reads TGTGCCAGCAGTGGGACAGGGAGGGAAAAACTGTTTTTT. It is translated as CASSGTGREKLFF.

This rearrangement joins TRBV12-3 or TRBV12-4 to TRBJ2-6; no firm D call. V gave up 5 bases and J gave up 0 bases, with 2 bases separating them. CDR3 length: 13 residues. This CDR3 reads CASSSSGANVLTF. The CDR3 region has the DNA TGTGCCAGCAGTAGCTCTGGGGCCAACGTCCTGACTTTC.

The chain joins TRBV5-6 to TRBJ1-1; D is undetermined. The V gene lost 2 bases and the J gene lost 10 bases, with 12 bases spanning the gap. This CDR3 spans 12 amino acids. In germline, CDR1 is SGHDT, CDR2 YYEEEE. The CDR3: CASSLDVGSAFF. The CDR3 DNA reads TGTGCCAGCAGCTTAGATGTCGGTTCAGCTTTCTTT. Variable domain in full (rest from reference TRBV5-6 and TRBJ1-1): DAGVTQSPTHLIKTRGQQVTLRCSPKSGHDTVSWYQQALGQGPQFIFQYYEEEERQRGNFPDRFSGHQFPNYSSELNVNALLLGDSALYLCASSLDVGSAFFGQGTRLTVV.

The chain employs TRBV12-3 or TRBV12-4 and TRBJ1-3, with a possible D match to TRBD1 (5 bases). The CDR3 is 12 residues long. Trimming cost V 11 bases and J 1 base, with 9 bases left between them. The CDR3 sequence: CADGGSGNTIYF. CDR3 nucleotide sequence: TGTGCCGACGGGGGGTCTGGAAACACCATATATTTT.

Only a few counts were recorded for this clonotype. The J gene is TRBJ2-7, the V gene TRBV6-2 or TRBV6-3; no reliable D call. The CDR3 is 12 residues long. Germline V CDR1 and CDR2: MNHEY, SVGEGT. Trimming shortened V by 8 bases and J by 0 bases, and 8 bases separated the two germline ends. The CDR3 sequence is CASSQSSYEQYF. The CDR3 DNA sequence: TGTGCCAGCTCCCAAAGCTCCTACGAGCAGTACTTC.

CDR3 in amino acids: CASSLRTAGNYGYTF. CDR3 DNA sequence: TGTGCCAGCAGCCTTCGAACGGCAGGGAACTATGGCTACACCTTC. The gene calls are TRBV3-1 and TRBJ1-2, with D perhaps matching TRBD1 (5 bases). Germline CDR1 reads LGHDT; CDR2 reads YNNKEL (reference sequence). The CDR3 is 15 residues long. V lost 4 bases and J 2 bases, leaving 14 bases between the germline ends.

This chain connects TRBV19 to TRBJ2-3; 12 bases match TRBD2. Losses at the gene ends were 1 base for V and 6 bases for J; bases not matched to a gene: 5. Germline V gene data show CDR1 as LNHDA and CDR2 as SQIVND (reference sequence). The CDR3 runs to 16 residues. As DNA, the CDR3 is TGTGCCAGTAGTATAGGCCGACTAGCGGGAGAGGATACGCAGTATTTT. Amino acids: CASSIGRLAGEDTQYF.

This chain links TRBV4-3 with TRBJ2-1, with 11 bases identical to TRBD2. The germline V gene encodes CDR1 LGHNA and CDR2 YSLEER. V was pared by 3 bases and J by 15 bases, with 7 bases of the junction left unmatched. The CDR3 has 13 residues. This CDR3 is CASSQSLAGGSFF. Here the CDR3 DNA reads TGCGCCAGCAGCCAGAGTTTAGCGGGAGGGTCGTTCTTC.

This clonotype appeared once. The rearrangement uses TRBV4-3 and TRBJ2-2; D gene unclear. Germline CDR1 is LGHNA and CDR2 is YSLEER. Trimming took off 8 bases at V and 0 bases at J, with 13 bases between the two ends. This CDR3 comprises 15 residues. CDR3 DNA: TGCGCCAGCCGGCAGAGCGTCTCGAACACCGGGGAGCTGTTTTTT. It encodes CASRQSVSNTGELFF.

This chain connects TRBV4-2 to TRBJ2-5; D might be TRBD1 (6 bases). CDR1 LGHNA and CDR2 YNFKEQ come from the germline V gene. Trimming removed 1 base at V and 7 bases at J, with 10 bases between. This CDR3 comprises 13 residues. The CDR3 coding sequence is TGTGCCAGCAGCCAAGCTTCAGGGGCGACCCAGTACTTC. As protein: CASSQASGATQYF.

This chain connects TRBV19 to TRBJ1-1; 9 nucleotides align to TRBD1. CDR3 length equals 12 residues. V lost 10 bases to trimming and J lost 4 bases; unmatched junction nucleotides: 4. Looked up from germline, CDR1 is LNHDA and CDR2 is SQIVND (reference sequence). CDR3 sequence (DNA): TGTGCCATCTTGACAGGGGGCACTGAAGCTTTCTTT. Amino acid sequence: CAILTGGTEAFF.

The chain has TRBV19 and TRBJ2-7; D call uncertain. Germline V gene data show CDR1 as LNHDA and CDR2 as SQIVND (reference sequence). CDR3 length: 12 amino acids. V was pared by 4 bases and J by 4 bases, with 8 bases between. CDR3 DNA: TGTGCCAGTAGTAGGGCTGGTTACGAGCAGTACTTC. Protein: CASSRAGYEQYF.

This chain's CDR3 is CASSRAGTARETQYF. The CDR3 DNA reads TGTGCCAGCAGCCGAGCCGGGACCGCGAGAGAGACCCAGTACTTC. The chain recombines TRBV7-2 with TRBJ2-5; D tentatively reads TRBD1 or TRBD2 (5 bases each). Germline V gives CDR1 SGHTA, CDR2 FQGNSA. CDR3 length: 15 residues. The V end lost 5 bases, the J end lost 4 bases, and 17 bases lay between the germline ends.

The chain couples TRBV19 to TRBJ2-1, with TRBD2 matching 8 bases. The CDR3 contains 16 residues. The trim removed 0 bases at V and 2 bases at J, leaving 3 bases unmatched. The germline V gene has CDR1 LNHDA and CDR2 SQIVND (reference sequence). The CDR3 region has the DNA TGTGCCAGTAGTATAGAACAGGGACTAGCCTACAATGAGCAGTTCTTC. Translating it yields CASSIEQGLAYNEQFF.

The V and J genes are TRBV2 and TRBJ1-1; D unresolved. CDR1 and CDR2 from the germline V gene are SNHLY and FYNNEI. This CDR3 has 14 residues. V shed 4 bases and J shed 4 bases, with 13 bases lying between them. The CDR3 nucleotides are TGTGCCAGCAGTGTGATGGACGGGATCACTGAAGCTTTCTTT. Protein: CASSVMDGITEAFF.

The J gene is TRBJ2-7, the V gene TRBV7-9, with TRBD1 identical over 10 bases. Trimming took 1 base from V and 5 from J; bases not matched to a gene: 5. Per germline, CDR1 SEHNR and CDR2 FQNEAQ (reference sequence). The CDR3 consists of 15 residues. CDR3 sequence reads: CASSLGTGGYHEQYF. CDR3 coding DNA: TGTGCCAGCAGCTTAGGGACAGGGGGATATCACGAGCAGTACTTC.

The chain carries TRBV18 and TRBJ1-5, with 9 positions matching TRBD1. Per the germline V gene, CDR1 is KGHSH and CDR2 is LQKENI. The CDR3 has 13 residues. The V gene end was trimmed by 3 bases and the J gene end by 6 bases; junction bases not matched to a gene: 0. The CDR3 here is CASSPDRGQPQHF. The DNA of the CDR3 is TGTGCCAGCTCACCGGACAGGGGTCAGCCCCAGCATTTT. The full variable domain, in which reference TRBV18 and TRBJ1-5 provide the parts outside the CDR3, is NAGVMQNPRHLVRRRGQEARLRCSPMKGHSHVYWYRQLPEEGLKFMVYLQKENIIDESGMPKERFSAEFPKEGPSILRIQQVVRGDSAAYFCASSPDRGQPQHFGDGTRLSIL.

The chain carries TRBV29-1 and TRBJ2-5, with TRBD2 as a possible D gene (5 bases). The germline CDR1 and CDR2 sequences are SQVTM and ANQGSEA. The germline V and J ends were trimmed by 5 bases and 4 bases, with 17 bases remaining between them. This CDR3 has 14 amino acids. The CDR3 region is CSVHSVRAGETQYF. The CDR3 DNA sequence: TGCAGCGTTCACAGCGTGAGGGCCGGAGAGACCCAGTACTTC.

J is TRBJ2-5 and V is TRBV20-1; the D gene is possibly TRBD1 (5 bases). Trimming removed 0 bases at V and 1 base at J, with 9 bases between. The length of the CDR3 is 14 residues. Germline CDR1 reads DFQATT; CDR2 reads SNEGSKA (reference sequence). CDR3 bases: TGCAGTGCTAGAGAGGGCAGGGCCCAAGAGACCCAGTACTTC. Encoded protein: CSAREGRAQETQYF.

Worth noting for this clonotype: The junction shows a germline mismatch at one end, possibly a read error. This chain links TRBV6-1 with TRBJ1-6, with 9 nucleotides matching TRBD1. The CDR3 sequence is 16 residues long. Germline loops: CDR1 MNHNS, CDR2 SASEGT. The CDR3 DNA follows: TGTGCCAGCAGTCTCGGGACAGGGACATATAATTCACCCCTCCATTTT. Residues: CASSLGTGTYNSPLHF.

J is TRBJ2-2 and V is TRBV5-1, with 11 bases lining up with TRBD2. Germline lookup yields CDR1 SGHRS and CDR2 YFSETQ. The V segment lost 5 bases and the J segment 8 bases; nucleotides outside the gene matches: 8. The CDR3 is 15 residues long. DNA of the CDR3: TGCGCCAGCAGAACGTCTAGCGGGAGGCTGGGGGAGCTGTTTTTT. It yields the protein CASRTSSGRLGELFF.

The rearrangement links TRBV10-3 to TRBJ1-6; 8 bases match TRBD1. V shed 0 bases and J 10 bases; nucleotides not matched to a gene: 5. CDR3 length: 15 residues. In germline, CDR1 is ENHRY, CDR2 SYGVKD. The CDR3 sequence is CAISESGTGTSPLHF. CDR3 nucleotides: TGTGCCATCAGTGAGTCGGGGACAGGAACGTCACCCCTCCACTTT.

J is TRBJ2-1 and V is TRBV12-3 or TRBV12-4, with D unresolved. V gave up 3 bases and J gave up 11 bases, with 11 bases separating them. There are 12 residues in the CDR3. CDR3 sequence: CASSFLGSKQFF. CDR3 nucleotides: TGTGCCAGCAGTTTCTTAGGGTCGAAGCAGTTCTTC.

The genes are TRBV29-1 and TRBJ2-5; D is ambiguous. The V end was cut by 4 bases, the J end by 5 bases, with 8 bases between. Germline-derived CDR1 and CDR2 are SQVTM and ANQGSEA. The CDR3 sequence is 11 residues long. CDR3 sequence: CSVGVRETQYF. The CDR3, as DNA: TGCAGCGTTGGGGTGCGGGAGACCCAGTACTTC.

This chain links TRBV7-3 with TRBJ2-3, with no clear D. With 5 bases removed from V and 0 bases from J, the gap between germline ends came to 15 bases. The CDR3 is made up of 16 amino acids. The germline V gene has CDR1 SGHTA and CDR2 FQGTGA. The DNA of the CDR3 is TGTGCCAGCAGCCCCCAAAGAACGCCTAGCACAGATACGCAGTATTTT. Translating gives CASSPQRTPSTDTQYF. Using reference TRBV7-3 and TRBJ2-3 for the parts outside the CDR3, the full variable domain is GAGVSQTPSNKVTEKGKYVELRCDPISGHTALYWYRQSLGQGPEFLIYFQGTGAADDSGLPNDRFFAVRPEGSVSTLKIQRTERGDSAVYLCASSPQRTPSTDTQYFGPGTRLTVL.